These 15 T cell receptor beta chains originate from one sample sequenced in a study of cytomegalovirus exposure and HLA in healthy donors. A multiplex PCR was run with 60 Vbeta primers and 13 Jbeta primers. Repertoires were generated with immunoSEQ multiplex PCR, while TCRdb's copy carries only in-frame clones and drops some. The table includes 80,000 to 100,000 clones, around 77% detected once. The sample was PBMCs. Source of these receptors: a man aged 35 to 55 in good health and CMV-seronegative.

The chain is built from TRBV18 and TRBJ1-1; D perhaps matches TRBD1 (5 bases). The CDR3 loop spans 13 amino acids. CDR1 and CDR2 from the germline V gene are KGHSH and LQKENI. With 4 bases removed from V and 7 bases from J, the gap between germline ends came to 13 bases. CDR3 bases: TGTGCCAGCTCACAAACGGGGGAAGGTGAAGCTTTCTTT. This translates into CASSQTGEGEAFF.

The chain links TRBV7-9 to TRBJ1-5; no clear D. The length of the CDR3 is 13 residues. CDR1 and CDR2 (germline): SEHNR, FQNEAQ (reference sequence). Trimming took off 5 bases at V and 1 base at J, with 6 bases between the two ends. The CDR3 loop reads CASSPGSNQPQHF. CDR3 nucleotide sequence: TGTGCCAGCAGCCCAGGAAGCAATCAGCCCCAGCATTTT.

The chain employs TRBV9 and TRBJ1-1, with TRBD1 identical over 11 bases. Trimming cost V 7 bases and J 1 base; bases outside gene matches: 0. The CDR3 totals 13 residues. Germline lookup yields CDR1 SGDLS and CDR2 YYNGEE. The CDR3 DNA is TGTGCCAGCGGGACAGGGGGGAACACTGAAGCTTTCTTT. It yields the protein CASGTGGNTEAFF.

The J gene is TRBJ2-1, the V gene TRBV5-1; a weak D match, TRBD1 (6 bases). The CDR3 has 15 residues. Trimming removed 4 bases at V and 3 bases at J, with 14 bases between. The germline gives CDR1 SGHRS, CDR2 YFSETQ. CDR3 amino acids: CASSVAGAGYNEQFF. CDR3 nucleotides: TGCGCCAGCAGCGTCGCAGGGGCGGGCTACAATGAGCAGTTCTTC.

V usage is TRBV7-5 and J usage is TRBJ1-5; TRBD1, the D gene given by the table, was not confirmed from the DNA. TRBV7-5 is listed as a pseudogene. The CDR3 is 17 residues long. The CDR3 nucleotides read TGTGTCAGAAGCCAGCGAAAGGCAGGGGGCGTTTGCCAGCCCCAGCATTTT. This gives the protein CVRSQRKAGGVCQPQHF.

In this sample, this clone turned up once. The chain recombines TRBV6-1 with TRBJ2-6; TRBD1 agrees at 7 bases. The CDR3 contains 18 residues. The J segment lost 0 bases and the V segment lost 2 bases, leaving 7 bases of the junction unmatched. The germline CDR1 and CDR2 sequences are MNHNS and SASEGT. The CDR3 sequence: CASSEPGQQSSGANVLTF. The CDR3 nucleotides read TGTGCCAGCAGTGAACCGGGACAGCAAAGCTCTGGGGCCAACGTCCTGACTTTC.

Comment on this clone: Other DNA sequences in this specimen translate into the identical CDR3. The chain couples TRBV27 to TRBJ2-7; 10 nucleotides match TRBD1. This CDR3 comprises 16 residues. CDR1 MNHEY and CDR2 SMNVEV come from the germline V gene (reference sequence). J lost 6 bases, V lost 2 bases, and 10 bases had no gene match. CDR3 in DNA: TGTGCCAGCAGTTTAAATCCTCCGGGACAGGGGACCGAGCAGTACTTC. Its translation is CASSLNPPGQGTEQYF.

This clone was observed once. This chain connects TRBV7-9 to TRBJ1-4; D is unclear. This CDR3 contains 14 residues. Trimming took off 1 base at V and 7 bases at J, with 10 bases between the two ends. The germline V gene has CDR1 SEHNR and CDR2 FQNEAQ (reference sequence). Here the CDR3 reads CASSLVSGIEKLFF. CDR3 nucleotide sequence: TGTGCCAGCAGCTTAGTTTCGGGTATTGAAAAACTGTTTTTT.

The chain recombines TRBV30 with TRBJ1-2; D not certain. This CDR3 contains 15 residues. CDR1 and CDR2 from the germline V gene are GTSNPN and SVGIG (reference sequence). Trimming cost V 0 bases and J 2 bases, with 13 bases left between them. CDR3 residues: CAWSVPPVRNYGYTF. The CDR3 DNA reads TGTGCCTGGAGTGTACCCCCGGTACGGAACTATGGCTACACCTTC.

The V call is TRBV5-6, the J call TRBJ2-7, with 14 bases that match TRBD2. Germline V gene data show CDR1 as SGHDT and CDR2 as YYEEEE. This CDR3 has 16 amino acids. Trimming at V came to 4 bases and at J to 9 bases, leaving 12 bases not matched to a gene. The CDR3: CASSPPGGLAGVRQYF. The DNA for the CDR3 is TGTGCCAGCAGCCCCCCCGGGGGACTAGCGGGAGTAAGGCAGTACTTC.

The chain uses TRBV18 and TRBJ2-5; weak D call: TRBD2 (5 bases). The CDR3 is 14 amino acids. V dropped 2 bases and J dropped 3 bases, with 10 bases sitting between them. CDR1 and CDR2 (germline): KGHSH, LQKENI. CDR3: CASSPTYGEETQYF. CDR3 DNA: TGTGCCAGCTCACCAACGTACGGGGAAGAGACCCAGTACTTC.

This sequence joins TRBV5-1 and TRBJ2-2; TRBD2 matches at 9 bases. The CDR3 spans 16 residues. V gave up 3 bases and J gave up 6 bases; unmatched junction bases: 9. Germline V gene lookup returns CDR1 SGHRS and CDR2 YFSETQ. CDR3 loop: CASSSTGTSISGELFF. The CDR3 DNA reads TGCGCCAGCAGCTCTACCGGGACTAGCATTTCCGGGGAGCTGTTTTTT. Complete variable domain (other parts from reference TRBV5-1 and TRBJ2-2): KAGVTQTPRYLIKTRGQQVTLSCSPISGHRSVSWYQQTPGQGLQFLFEYFSETQRNKGNFPGRFSGRQFSNSRSEMNVSTLELGDSALYLCASSSTGTSISGELFFGEGSRLTVL.

The chain recombines TRBV10-3 with TRBJ2-7; TRBD2 matches 14 bases. This CDR3 region has 16 residues. Germline CDR1 ENHRY, CDR2 SYGVKD. V trimming: 6 bases; J trimming: 5 bases; junction bases outside the gene matches: 9. CDR3 sequence: CAIRGTSGSFMDEQYF. The CDR3 nucleotides read TGTGCCATCAGGGGGACTAGCGGGAGTTTTATGGACGAGCAGTACTTC.

The chain uses TRBV5-6 and TRBJ1-6; TRBD1 agrees at 10 bases. CDR3 length: 14 residues. Trimming removed 4 bases from V and 10 bases from J; junction bases left unmatched: 5. CDR1 SGHDT and CDR2 YYEEEE come from the germline V gene. The CDR3 protein is CASSVTGGRSPLHF. For the CDR3, the DNA is TGTGCCAGCAGCGTGACAGGGGGCCGCTCACCCCTCCACTTT.

This chain connects TRBV28 to TRBJ2-2, with D possibly matching TRBD1 (5 bases). Germline loops: CDR1 MDHEN, CDR2 SYDVKM. This CDR3 comprises 15 residues. V shed 2 bases and J shed 5 bases, with 12 bases lying between them. The CDR3 DNA reads TGTGCCAGCAGTTTAAGGCAGGGATTGACCGGGGAGCTGTTTTTT. It yields the protein CASSLRQGLTGELFF.